The 21 T cell receptor beta chains in this list originate from one sample, sequenced in a study of blood T cells in healthy people across ages. The use of a sample-barcoded 5' primer and a J-beta primer mix characterized a second PCR of about 6 to 12 cycles. One entry per CDR3 protein, called by TCRdb with MiXCR from the 5' RACE reads. The repertoire holds over 1,200,000 distinct CDR3 sequences, 59% seen once, with under 8.5% in the top ten. Sequenced: blood. Every receptor here comes from a man aged 18-30 years in good health.

The V gene is TRBV3-1, the J gene TRBJ2-7; D is unclear. The CDR3 runs to 11 residues. Trimming removed 1 base from V and 12 bases from J, with 10 bases in between. Germline CDR1 is LGHDT and CDR2 is YNNKEL (reference sequence). CDR3 sequence: CASSQGRSSYF. DNA for the CDR3: TGTGCCAGCAGCCAAGGTCGTTCCTCGTACTTC.

The J gene is TRBJ2-7, the V gene TRBV4-1; TRBD2 might be the D (5 bases). The V end lost 1 base, the J end lost 5 bases, and 12 bases lay between the germline ends. Germline CDR1 is MGHRA and CDR2 is YSYEKL. The CDR3 totals 14 residues. CDR3 loop: CASSQALPRDEQYF. CDR3 nucleotides: TGCGCCAGCAGCCAAGCACTCCCGCGGGACGAGCAGTACTTC.

This sequence joins TRBV7-9 and TRBJ2-1, with TRBD2 identical over 9 bases. The CDR3 covers 16 residues. Germline CDR1 is SEHNR and CDR2 is FQNEAQ (reference sequence). V trimming: 2 bases; J trimming: 4 bases; junction bases outside the gene matches: 6. CDR3 sequence (DNA): TGTGCCAGCAGCTTAATCCTAGCGGGATCGTACAATGAGCAGTTCTTC. Protein product: CASSLILAGSYNEQFF.

The chain recombines TRBV20-1 with TRBJ2-7, with TRBD2 matching over 12 bases. The DNA end is a closer match to TRBJ2-5, so the J assignment may be wrong. The germline CDR1 and CDR2 sequences are DFQATT and SNEGSKA (reference sequence). The CDR3 has 16 amino acids. CDR3 bases: TGCAGTGCTAGACATACTAGCGGGGGGACTCAAGAGACCCAGTACTTC. Its translation is CSARHTSGGTQETQYF.

The chain couples TRBV4-1 to TRBJ1-2; D call uncertain. CDR3 length: 14 amino acids. V gave up 4 bases and J gave up 5 bases, with 14 bases separating them. Germline lookup yields CDR1 MGHRA and CDR2 YSYEKL. The CDR3 protein is CASSLEFTGYGYTF. In nucleotides, the CDR3 is TGCGCCAGCAGCCTGGAATTTACCGGGTATGGCTACACCTTC.

The V gene is TRBV10-3, the J gene TRBJ1-6; D is undetermined. Between the trimmed V and J ends, which lost 4 bases and 11 bases, there was a span of 21 bases. This CDR3 has 16 residues. Germline CDR1 ENHRY, CDR2 SYGVKD. The CDR3 sequence is CAISGSGPSLGTPLHF. The CDR3 DNA reads as TGTGCCATCAGTGGCTCAGGCCCTTCCCTCGGGACACCCCTCCACTTT.

This chain uses TRBV7-9 with TRBJ2-2, with TRBD1 matching 7 bases. The CDR3 runs 14 residues. Germline assignment: CDR1 SEHNR and CDR2 FQNEAQ (reference sequence). The trim removed 4 bases at V and 5 bases at J, leaving 4 bases unmatched. The CDR3 is CASSSQGVTGELFF. CDR3 bases: TGTGCCAGCAGCTCCCAGGGGGTGACCGGGGAGCTGTTTTTT.

The genes are TRBV5-6 and TRBJ2-5; D remains unclear. V lost 4 bases and J 5 bases, leaving 15 bases between the germline ends. This CDR3 is built from 14 residues. Germline values: CDR1 SGHDT, CDR2 YYEEEE. CDR3 DNA: TGTGCCAGCAGCCTGGACGGATTGGGTGAGACCCAGTACTTC. This gives the protein CASSLDGLGETQYF.

The V gene is TRBV7-2, the J gene TRBJ1-2; 7 bases are shared with TRBD1. Trimming removed 4 bases from V and 6 bases from J; junction bases left unmatched: 14. Germline V CDR1 and CDR2: SGHTA, FQGNSA. There are 16 residues in the CDR3. CDR3 amino acids: CASSSGGTTWADGYTF. The CDR3 DNA sequence: TGTGCCAGCAGCTCAGGGGGGACAACTTGGGCGGATGGCTACACCTTC.

The gene calls are TRBV6-2 or TRBV6-3 and TRBJ1-5; D is perhaps TRBD1 (5 bases). The CDR3 is 12 amino acids. Trimming removed 6 bases at V and 11 bases at J, with 14 bases between. Germline CDR1 is MNHEY and CDR2 is SVGEGT. The CDR3 sequence: CASSHDSFAQHF. As DNA, the CDR3 is TGTGCCAGCAGCCACGACAGTTTTGCCCAGCATTTT.

CDR3 sequence: CAISDGTAINTEAFF. The CDR3 DNA sequence: TGTGCCATCAGTGACGGGACAGCCATTAACACTGAAGCTTTCTTT. The chain uses TRBV10-3 and TRBJ1-1; TRBD1 agrees at 7 bases. The ends lost 3 bases at V and 2 bases at J; junction bases unmatched: 6. Germline V gene sequence: CDR1 ENHRY, CDR2 SYGVKD. CDR3 length equals 15 residues.

The chain recombines TRBV20-1 with TRBJ1-1; possible D gene TRBD1, 5 bases. Germline V CDR1 and CDR2: DFQATT, SNEGSKA (reference sequence). CDR3 length equals 13 residues. Trimming took 6 bases from V and 5 from J, leaving 16 bases between them. The CDR3 reads CSAPRRGWTEAFF. The CDR3 bases are TGCAGTGCCCCGAGGAGGGGCTGGACTGAAGCTTTCTTT.

CDR3 sequence: CASKRTGGAFNYGYTF. CDR3 DNA sequence: TGTGCCAGCAAGCGGACAGGGGGCGCGTTTAACTATGGCTACACCTTC. The J gene is TRBJ1-2, the V gene TRBV6-5; 11 nucleotides align to TRBD1. The CDR3 consists of 16 residues. V was clipped by 7 bases and J by 1 base; unmatched bases: 8. CDR1 is MNHEY, CDR2 SVGAGI, per germline.

The V call is TRBV6-5, the J call TRBJ1-2; 7 bases map to TRBD1. There are 13 residues in the CDR3. J lost 3 bases, V lost 6 bases, and 4 bases had no gene match. Per the germline V gene, CDR1 is MNHEY and CDR2 is SVGAGI. For the CDR3, the DNA is TGTGCCAGCAGCAACAGGGGCGACTATGGCTACACCTTC. As protein: CASSNRGDYGYTF.

The chain employs TRBV27 and TRBJ2-4, with TRBD2 matching 12 bases. Trimming at V came to 5 bases and at J to 13 bases, leaving 15 bases not matched to a gene. The germline CDR1 and CDR2 sequences are MNHEY and SMNVEV (reference sequence). CDR3 length: 16 amino acids. For the CDR3, the DNA is TGTGCCAGCAGTAGCGGGACTAGCGGGTCCAGGCAGGGGCAGTACTTC. Protein sequence: CASSSGTSGSRQGQYF.

This clonotype was picked up a small number of times. This rearrangement joins TRBV7-2 to TRBJ1-2; TRBD1 might be the D (5 bases). V shed 2 bases and J shed 4 bases, with 8 bases lying between them. Germline CDR1 reads SGHTA; CDR2 reads FQGNSA. This CDR3 has 13 residues. CDR3 loop: CASSLSRGYGYTF. CDR3 in DNA: TGTGCCAGCAGCTTATCGAGGGGCTATGGCTACACCTTC.

The chain links TRBV7-6 to TRBJ2-3; 7 nucleotides match TRBD1. The length of the CDR3 is 18 residues. V shed 5 bases, J shed 0 bases, and the junction held 14 bases outside the gene matches. Germline CDR1 SGHVS, CDR2 FNYEAQ. The CDR3 bases are TGTGCCAGCAGCCTGAACTCCGGGACAGAAAAAAGCACAGATACGCAGTATTTT. Protein product: CASSLNSGTEKSTDTQYF.

The chain combines TRBV4-1 with TRBJ2-1; TRBD2 matches at 11 bases. The length of the CDR3 is 17 residues. From germline, CDR1 is MGHRA and CDR2 YSYEKL. The V gene end was trimmed by 3 bases and the J gene end by 2 bases; junction bases not matched to a gene: 6. CDR3: CASSQALAGVAYNEQFF. The CDR3 DNA reads as TGCGCCAGCAGCCAGGCACTAGCGGGAGTCGCCTACAATGAGCAGTTCTTC.

The rearrangement links TRBV7-2 to TRBJ1-1; D gene ambiguous. V lost 7 bases and J 1 base, leaving 16 bases between the germline ends. Germline CDR1 reads SGHTA; CDR2 reads FQGNSA. This CDR3 is built from 15 residues. The chain's CDR3 is CASTKMTPGNTEAFF. For the CDR3, the DNA is TGTGCCAGCACCAAAATGACCCCGGGGAACACTGAAGCTTTCTTT. The full variable domain, in which reference TRBV7-2 and TRBJ1-1 provide the parts outside the CDR3, is GAGVSQSPSNKVTEKGKDVELRCDPISGHTALYWYRQSLGQGLEFLIYFQGNSAPDKSGLPSDRFSAERTGGSVSTLTIQRTQQEDSAVYLCASTKMTPGNTEAFFGQGTRLTVV.

V and J are TRBV4-1 and TRBJ1-1; the D gene is possibly TRBD1 (5 bases). Trimming stripped 2 bases from V and 1 base from J, with 11 bases between. The CDR3 is made up of 15 amino acids. The germline CDR1 and CDR2 sequences are MGHRA and YSYEKL. The CDR3 DNA reads as TGCGCCAGCAGCCAACAGGGCACCGGGAACACTGAAGCTTTCTTT. Translating gives CASSQQGTGNTEAFF.

The gene calls are TRBV5-5 and TRBJ2-1; 10 bases are a match to TRBD1. Looked up from germline, CDR1 is SGHKS and CDR2 is YYEKEE (reference sequence). Losses at the gene ends were 6 bases for V and 4 bases for J; bases not matched to a gene: 4. The CDR3 loop spans 14 amino acids. CDR3 sequence reads: CASTEGQGYNEQFF. The CDR3 nucleotides are TGTGCCAGCACCGAGGGACAGGGGTACAATGAGCAGTTCTTC.